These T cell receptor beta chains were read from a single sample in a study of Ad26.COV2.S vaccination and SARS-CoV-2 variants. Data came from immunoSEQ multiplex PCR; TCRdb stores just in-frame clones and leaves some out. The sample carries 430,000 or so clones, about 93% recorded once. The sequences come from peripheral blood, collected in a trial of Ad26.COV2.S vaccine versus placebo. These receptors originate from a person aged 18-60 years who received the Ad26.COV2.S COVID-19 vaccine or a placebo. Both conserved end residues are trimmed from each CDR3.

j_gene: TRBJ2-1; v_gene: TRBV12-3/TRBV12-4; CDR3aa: ASSLSREQF
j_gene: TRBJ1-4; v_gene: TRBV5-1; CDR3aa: ASSSIPGTGYEKLF
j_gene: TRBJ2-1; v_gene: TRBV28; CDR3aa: ASSEGGLAGGRDEQF
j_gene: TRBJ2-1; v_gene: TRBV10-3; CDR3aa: AISGTSGREVINEQF
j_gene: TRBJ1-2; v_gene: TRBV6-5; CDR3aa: ASSYSQTTGYGYT
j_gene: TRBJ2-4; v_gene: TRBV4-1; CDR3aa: ASSQGPAGGVAKNIQY
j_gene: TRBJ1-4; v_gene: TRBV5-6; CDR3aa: ASSLMTLREGKLF
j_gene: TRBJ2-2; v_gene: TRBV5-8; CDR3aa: ASSQSPGGHGELF
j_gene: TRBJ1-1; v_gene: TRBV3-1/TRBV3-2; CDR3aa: ASSPYREWRTEAF
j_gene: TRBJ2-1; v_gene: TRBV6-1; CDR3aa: ASSEFRGRATNEQF
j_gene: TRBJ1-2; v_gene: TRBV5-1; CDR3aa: ASSTGTANYGYT
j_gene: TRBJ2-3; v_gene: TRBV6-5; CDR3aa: ASSPEPGPDTQY
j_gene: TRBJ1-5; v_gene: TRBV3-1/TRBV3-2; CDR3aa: ASSQNLGGSQPQH
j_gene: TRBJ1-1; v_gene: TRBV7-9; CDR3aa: ASSPPGQGNPEAF
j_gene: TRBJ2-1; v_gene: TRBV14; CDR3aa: ASSPSFRAYNEQF
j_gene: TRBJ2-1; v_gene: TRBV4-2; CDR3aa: ASSHLGTSGNYNEQF
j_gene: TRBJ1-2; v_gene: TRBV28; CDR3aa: ASSHYPRQGRGYT
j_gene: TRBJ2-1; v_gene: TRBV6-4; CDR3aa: ASSATSSGSNEQF
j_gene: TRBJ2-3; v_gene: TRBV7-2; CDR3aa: ASSLVVGTDTQY
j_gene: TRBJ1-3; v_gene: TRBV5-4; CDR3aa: ASSTQGAGNTIY
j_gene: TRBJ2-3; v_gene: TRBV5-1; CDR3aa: ASSTYSTDTQY
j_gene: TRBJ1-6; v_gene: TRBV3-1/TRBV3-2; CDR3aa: ASSQDFGHENSPLH
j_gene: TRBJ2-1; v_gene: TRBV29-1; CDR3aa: SAGTSGYNEQF
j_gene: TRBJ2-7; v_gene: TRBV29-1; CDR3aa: SVKTGGYEQY
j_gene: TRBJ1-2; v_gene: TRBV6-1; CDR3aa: ASSEMGNSNYGYT
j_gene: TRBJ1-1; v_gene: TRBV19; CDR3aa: ASISTGGGTEAF
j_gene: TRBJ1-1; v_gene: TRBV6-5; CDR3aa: AIGPRYTEAF
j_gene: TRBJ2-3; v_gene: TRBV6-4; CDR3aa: ASSQETSTDTQY
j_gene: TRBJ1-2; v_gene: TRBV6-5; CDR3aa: ASSSDRDNYGYT